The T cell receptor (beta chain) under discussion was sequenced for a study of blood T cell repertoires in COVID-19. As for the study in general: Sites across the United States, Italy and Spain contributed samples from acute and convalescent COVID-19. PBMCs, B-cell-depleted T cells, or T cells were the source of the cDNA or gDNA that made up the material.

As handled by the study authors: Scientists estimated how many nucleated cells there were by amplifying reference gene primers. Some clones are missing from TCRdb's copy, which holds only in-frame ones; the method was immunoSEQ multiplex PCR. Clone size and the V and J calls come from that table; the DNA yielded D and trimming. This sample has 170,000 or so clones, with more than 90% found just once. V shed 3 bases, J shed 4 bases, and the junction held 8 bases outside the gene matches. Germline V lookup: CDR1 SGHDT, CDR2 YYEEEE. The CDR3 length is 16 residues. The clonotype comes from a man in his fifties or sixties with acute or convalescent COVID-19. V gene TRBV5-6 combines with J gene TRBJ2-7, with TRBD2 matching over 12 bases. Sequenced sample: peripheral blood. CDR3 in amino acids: CASSSSLAGGLYEQYF. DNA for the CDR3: TGTGCCAGCAGCTCTTCCCTAGCGGGAGGGCTTTACGAGCAGTACTTC.